The rows below give T cell receptor beta chains drawn from one sample of a study of blood T cell repertoires in COVID-19. The protocol was immunoSEQ multiplex PCR, while the TCRdb copy is restricted to in-frame clones and leaves out a portion. Of about 170,000 clones listed, more than 75% are singletons. Sample: peripheral blood. These receptor sequences come from a man in his 70s with acute or convalescent COVID-19. CDR3s include the opening cysteine and the closing phenylalanine or tryptophan. The D gene is left open where the match is weak. Clone size, where shown, is once, few, many, or a class for clones that have expanded.

j_gene,abundance,d_gene,v_gene,CDR3nt,CDR3aa
TRBJ1-2,-,TRBD1,TRBV13,TGTGCCAGCAGTCCGGAAGGACAGGGCTTTGCAGATGGCTACATCTTC,CASSPEGQGFADGYIF
TRBJ2-3,many,-,TRBV27,TGTGCCAGCAGTTTAGACAGCCCCACAGATACGCAGTATTTT,CASSLDSPTDTQYF
TRBJ2-3,-,TRBD2,TRBV9,TGTGCCAGTACTAAGCGGGAGGTGACAGATACGCAGTATTTT,CASTKREVTDTQYF
TRBJ2-7,-,-,TRBV2,TGTGCCAGCAAAACGGGGAGGACCTACGAGCAGTACTTC,CASKTGRTYEQYF
TRBJ2-2,-,-,TRBV18,TGTGCCAGCTCACCAGGGCAAAACACCGGGGAGCTGTTTTTT,CASSPGQNTGELFF
TRBJ2-6,-,-,TRBV7-2,TGTGCCAGCAGCCGGGTGGGGAGCTCTGGGGCCAACGTCCTGACTTTC,CASSRVGSSGANVLTF
TRBJ2-1,-,TRBD2,TRBV5-5,TGTGCCAGCAGCGGAAGCGCGGGACTAGCGGGAGGGATAGGTTACAATGAGCAGTTCTTC,CASSGSAGLAGGIGYNEQFF
TRBJ2-2,-,-,TRBV27,TGTGCCAGCAGTTCCTGGAGAGGGCGGGTCACCGGGGAGCTGTTTTTT,CASSSWRGRVTGELFF
TRBJ1-1,few,-,TRBV20-1,TGCAGTGCTAGAGATCGTCGGGAGGCTTTCTTT,CSARDRREAFF
TRBJ2-2,once,-,TRBV6-1,TGTGCCAGCAGTGAGCGGGGACAGCCTACCGGGGAGCTGTTTTTT,CASSERGQPTGELFF
TRBJ2-3,-,-,TRBV24-1,TGTGCCACCAGTGATCCGTGGCGGTCCAGAGGAGATACGCAGTATTTT,CATSDPWRSRGDTQYF
TRBJ2-7,few,TRBD1,TRBV7-9,TGTGCCAGCAGCTTATGGGACAGGGGGCCAGAGCAGTACTTC,CASSLWDRGPEQYF
TRBJ2-7,-,-,TRBV27,TGTGCCAGTAGCAGACCAAGCTCCTACGAGCAGTACTTC,CASSRPSSYEQYF
TRBJ2-3,-,TRBD2,TRBV28,TGTGCCAGCAGGCGGGAGAGCACAGATACGCAGTATTTT,CASRRESTDTQYF
TRBJ2-2,-,-,TRBV5-4,TGTGCCAGCAGCTTGGCCCAACAGGGAAGAACCGGGGAGCTGTTTTTT,CASSLAQQGRTGELFF
TRBJ2-1,once,TRBD2,TRBV7-9,TGTGCCAGCAGCTTGGGTAGCGGGAGGCTCAATGAGCAGTTCTTC,CASSLGSGRLNEQFF
TRBJ2-1,-,-,TRBV7-2,TGTGCCAGCAGCCCAAACAGGGCGGGGCAGTTCTTC,CASSPNRAGQFF
TRBJ2-4,-,TRBD1,TRBV5-4,TGTGCCAGCAGCTATCCGGGACAGGGTTCTATTCAGTACTTC,CASSYPGQGSIQYF
TRBJ1-5,-,-,TRBV4-3,TGCGCCAGCAGCCAAGAGTCGGGAAGACAGCCCCAGCATTTT,CASSQESGRQPQHF
TRBJ2-2,-,TRBD1,TRBV5-4,TGTGCCAGCAGCCCCGGGACAGGGAAGAACACCGGGGAGCTGTTTTTT,CASSPGTGKNTGELFF